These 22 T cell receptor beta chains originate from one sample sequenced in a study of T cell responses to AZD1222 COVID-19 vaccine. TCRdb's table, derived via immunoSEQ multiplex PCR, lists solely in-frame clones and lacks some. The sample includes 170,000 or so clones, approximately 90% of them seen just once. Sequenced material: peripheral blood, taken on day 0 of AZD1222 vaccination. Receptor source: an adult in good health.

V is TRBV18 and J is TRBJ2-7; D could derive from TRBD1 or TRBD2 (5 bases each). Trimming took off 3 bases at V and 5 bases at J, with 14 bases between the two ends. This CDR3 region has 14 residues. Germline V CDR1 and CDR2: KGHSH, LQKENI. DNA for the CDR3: TGTGCCAGCTCACCTCTCGGGACGCAAAACGAGCAGTACTTC. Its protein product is CASSPLGTQNEQYF. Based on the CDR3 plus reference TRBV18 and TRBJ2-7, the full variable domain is NAGVMQNPRHLVRRRGQEARLRCSPMKGHSHVYWYRQLPEEGLKFMVYLQKENIIDESGMPKERFSAEFPKEGPSILRIQQVVRGDSAAYFCASSPLGTQNEQYFGPGTRLTVT.

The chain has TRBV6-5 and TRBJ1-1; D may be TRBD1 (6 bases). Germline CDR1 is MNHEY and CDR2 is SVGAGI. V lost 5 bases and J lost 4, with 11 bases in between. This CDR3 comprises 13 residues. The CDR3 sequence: CASSKQGFTEAFF. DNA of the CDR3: TGTGCCAGCAGTAAACAGGGTTTCACTGAAGCTTTCTTT.

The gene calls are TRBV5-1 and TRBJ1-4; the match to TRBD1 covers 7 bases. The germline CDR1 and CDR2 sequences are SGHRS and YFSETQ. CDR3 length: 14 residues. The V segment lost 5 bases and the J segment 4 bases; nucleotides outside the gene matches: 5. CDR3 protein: CASRQGRGNEKLFF. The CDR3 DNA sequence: TGCGCCAGCAGACAGGGGCGGGGTAATGAAAAACTGTTTTTT.

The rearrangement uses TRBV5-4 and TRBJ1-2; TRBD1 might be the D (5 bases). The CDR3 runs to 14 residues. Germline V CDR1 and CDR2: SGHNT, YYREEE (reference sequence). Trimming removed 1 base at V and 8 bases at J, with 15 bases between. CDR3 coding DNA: TGTGCCAGCAGCTTGCCTCCGGGGGAGAGCGGCTACACCTTC. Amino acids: CASSLPPGESGYTF.

The CDR3 here is CASSSDGFGGKGSAVEQFF. Here the CDR3 DNA reads TGTGCCAGCAGCTCTGATGGTTTTGGAGGAAAGGGGTCGGCGGTCGAGCAGTTCTTC. This chain links TRBV5-4 with TRBJ2-1, with D perhaps assigned TRBD1 or TRBD2 (5 bases each). V lost 3 bases to trimming and J lost 10 bases, with 32 bases between them. The CDR3 runs to 19 residues. Looked up from germline, CDR1 is SGHNT and CDR2 is YYREEE (reference sequence).

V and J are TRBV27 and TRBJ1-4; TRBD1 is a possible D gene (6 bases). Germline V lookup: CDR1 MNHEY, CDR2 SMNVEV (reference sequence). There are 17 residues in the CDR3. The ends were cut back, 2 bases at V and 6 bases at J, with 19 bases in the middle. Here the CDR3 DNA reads TGTGCCAGCAGTTTAGGCCTCCGGGCAGGGGACGATGAAAAACTGTTTTTT. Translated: CASSLGLRAGDDEKLFF.

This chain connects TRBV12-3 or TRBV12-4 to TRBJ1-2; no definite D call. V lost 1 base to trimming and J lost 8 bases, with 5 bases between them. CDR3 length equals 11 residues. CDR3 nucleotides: TGTGCCAGCAGTTTAGGGTGGGGCTACACCTTC. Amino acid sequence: CASSLGWGYTF.

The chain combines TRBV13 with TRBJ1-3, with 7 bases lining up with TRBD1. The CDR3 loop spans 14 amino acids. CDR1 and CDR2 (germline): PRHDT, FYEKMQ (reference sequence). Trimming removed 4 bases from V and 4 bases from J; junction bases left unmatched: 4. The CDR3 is CASSSTGAGNTIYF. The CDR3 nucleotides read TGTGCCAGCAGCTCAACAGGGGCCGGAAACACCATATATTTT.

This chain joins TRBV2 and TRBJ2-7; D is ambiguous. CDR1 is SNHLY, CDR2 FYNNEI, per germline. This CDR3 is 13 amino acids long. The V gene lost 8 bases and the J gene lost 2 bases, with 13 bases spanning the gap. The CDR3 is CASRTDSAYEQYF. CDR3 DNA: TGTGCCAGCCGAACAGATTCAGCCTACGAGCAGTACTTC.

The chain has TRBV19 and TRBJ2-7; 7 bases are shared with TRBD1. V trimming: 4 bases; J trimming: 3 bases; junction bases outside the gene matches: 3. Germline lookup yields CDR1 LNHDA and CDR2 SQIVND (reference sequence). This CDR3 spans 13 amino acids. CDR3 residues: CASSTTGFYEQYF. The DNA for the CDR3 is TGTGCCAGTAGTACGACAGGGTTCTACGAGCAGTACTTC.

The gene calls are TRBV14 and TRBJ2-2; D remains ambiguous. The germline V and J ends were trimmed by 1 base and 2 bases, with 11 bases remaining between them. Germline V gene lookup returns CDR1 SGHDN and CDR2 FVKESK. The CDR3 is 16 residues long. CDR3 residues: CASSQVSVRNTGELFF. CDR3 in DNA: TGTGCCAGCAGCCAAGTCAGCGTGAGAAACACCGGGGAGCTGTTTTTT.

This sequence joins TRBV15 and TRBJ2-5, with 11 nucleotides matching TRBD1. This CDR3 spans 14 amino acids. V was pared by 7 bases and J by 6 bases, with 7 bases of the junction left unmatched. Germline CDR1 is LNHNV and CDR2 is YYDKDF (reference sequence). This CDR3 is CATNRDRGFKTQYF. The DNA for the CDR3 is TGTGCCACCAACAGGGACAGGGGGTTTAAGACCCAGTACTTC.

The CDR3 protein is CASSVEQGPYEQYF. CDR3 DNA: TGTGCCAGCAGCGTAGAACAGGGACCCTACGAGCAGTACTTC. The chain links TRBV9 to TRBJ2-7; a weak D match, TRBD1 (6 bases). CDR3 length: 14 residues. With 0 bases removed from V and 2 bases from J, the gap between germline ends came to 9 bases. Germline CDR1 SGDLS, CDR2 YYNGEE.

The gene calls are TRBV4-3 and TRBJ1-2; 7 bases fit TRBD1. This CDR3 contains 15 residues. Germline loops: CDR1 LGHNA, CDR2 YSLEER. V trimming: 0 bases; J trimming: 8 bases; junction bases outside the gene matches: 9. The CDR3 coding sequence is TGCGCCAGCAGCCAAGACCGACAGGGTGGGCTGGGCTACACCTTC. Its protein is CASSQDRQGGLGYTF.

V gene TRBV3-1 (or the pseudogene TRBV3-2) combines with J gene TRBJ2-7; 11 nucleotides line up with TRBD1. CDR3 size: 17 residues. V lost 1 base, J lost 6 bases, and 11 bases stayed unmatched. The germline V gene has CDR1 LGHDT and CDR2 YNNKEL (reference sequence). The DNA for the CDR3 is TGTGCCAGCAGCCAAGCTTACCCGGACAGGGGGCGGCCCGAGCAGTACTTC. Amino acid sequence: CASSQAYPDRGRPEQYF.

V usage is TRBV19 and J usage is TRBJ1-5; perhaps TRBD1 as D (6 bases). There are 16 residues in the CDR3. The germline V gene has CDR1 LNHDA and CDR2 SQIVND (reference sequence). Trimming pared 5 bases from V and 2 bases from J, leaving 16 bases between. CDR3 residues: CASSPRGGIGNQPQHF. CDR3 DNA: TGTGCCAGTAGTCCCAGAGGGGGGATAGGCAATCAGCCCCAGCATTTT. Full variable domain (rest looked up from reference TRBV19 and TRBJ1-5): DGGITQSPKYLFRKEGQNVTLSCEQNLNHDAMYWYRQDPGQGLRLIYYSQIVNDFQKGDIAEGYSVSREKKESFPLTVTSAQKNPTAFYLCASSPRGGIGNQPQHFGDGTRLSIL.

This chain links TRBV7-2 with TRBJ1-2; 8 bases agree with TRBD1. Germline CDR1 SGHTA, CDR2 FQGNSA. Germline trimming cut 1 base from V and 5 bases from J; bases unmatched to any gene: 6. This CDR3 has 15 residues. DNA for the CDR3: TGTGCCAGCAGCTTAGAACAGGGGGTATTGTATGGCTACACCTTC. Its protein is CASSLEQGVLYGYTF.

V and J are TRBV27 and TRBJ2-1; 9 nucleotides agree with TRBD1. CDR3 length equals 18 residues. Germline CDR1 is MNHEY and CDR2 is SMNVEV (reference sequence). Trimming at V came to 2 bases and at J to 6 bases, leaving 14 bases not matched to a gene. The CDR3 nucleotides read TGTGCCAGCAGTTTACTCTCTCGTGGACAGGGGAGGGGCAATGAGCAGTTCTTC. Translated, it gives CASSLLSRGQGRGNEQFF.

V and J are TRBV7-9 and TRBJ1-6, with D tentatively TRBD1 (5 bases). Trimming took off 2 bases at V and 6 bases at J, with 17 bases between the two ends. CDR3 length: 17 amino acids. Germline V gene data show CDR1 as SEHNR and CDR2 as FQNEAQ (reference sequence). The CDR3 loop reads CASSLNPSPGINSPLHF. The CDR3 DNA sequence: TGTGCCAGCAGCTTAAATCCTTCCCCAGGGATTAATTCACCCCTCCACTTT.

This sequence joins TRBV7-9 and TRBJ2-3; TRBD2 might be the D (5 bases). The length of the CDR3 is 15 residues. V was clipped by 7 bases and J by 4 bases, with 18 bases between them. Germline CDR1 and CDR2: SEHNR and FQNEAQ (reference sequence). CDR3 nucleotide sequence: TGTGCCAGCATCTCTTTGGGTATCGGGGCAGATACGCAGTATTTT. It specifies CASISLGIGADTQYF.

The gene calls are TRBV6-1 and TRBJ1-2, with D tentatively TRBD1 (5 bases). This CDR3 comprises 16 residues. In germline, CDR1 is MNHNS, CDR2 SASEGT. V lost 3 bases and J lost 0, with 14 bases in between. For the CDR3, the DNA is TGTGCCAGCAGTGAGGTGCCGGGACCTACTAACTATGGCTACACCTTC. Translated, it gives CASSEVPGPTNYGYTF.

The CDR3 sequence: CSVVSGQGGNQPQHF. The CDR3 DNA sequence: TGCAGCGTTGTCTCGGGACAGGGTGGCAATCAGCCCCAGCATTTT. V and J are TRBV29-1 and TRBJ1-5; 9 nucleotides match TRBD1. Germline V gene sequence: CDR1 SQVTM, CDR2 ANQGSEA. V shed 4 bases, J shed 2 bases, and the junction held 6 bases outside the gene matches. The CDR3 spans 15 residues.